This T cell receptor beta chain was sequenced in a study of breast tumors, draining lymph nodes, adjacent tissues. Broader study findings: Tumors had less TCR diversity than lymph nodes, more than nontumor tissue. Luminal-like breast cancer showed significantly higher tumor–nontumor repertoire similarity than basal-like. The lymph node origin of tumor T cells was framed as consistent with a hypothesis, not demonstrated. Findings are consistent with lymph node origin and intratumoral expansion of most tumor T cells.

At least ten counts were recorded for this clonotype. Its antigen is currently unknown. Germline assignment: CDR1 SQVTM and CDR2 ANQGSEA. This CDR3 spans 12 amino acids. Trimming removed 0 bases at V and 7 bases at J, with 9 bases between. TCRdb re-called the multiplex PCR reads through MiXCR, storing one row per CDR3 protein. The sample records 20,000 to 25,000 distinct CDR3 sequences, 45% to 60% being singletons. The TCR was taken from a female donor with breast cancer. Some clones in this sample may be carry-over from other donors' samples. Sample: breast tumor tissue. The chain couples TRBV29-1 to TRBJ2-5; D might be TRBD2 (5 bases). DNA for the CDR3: TGCAGCGTTGAAGAAGGGAGCGGGACCCAGTACTTC. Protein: CSVEEGSGTQYF.